This T cell receptor beta chain is drawn from a study of technical replicates of blood from several donors. The length of the CDR3 is 15 residues. CDR1 SGHAT and CDR2 FQDESV come from the germline V gene (reference sequence). Germline trimming cut 1 base from V and 3 bases from J; bases unmatched to any gene: 3. Clones were read by immunoSEQ multiplex PCR, and TCRdb kept only the in-frame ones, dropping some. The data contain tens of thousands of clones, 95% of them singletons. The sample consisted of T cells isolated from PBMCs. This clonotype originated in a human donor in good health. The chain uses TRBV11-1 and TRBJ2-1; 7 nucleotides agree with TRBD2. CDR3 DNA: TGTGCCAGCAGCTTAGGCGGGAGTGGCTACAATGAGCAGTTCTTC. The encoded protein is CASSLGGSGYNEQFF. Variable domain in full (rest from reference TRBV11-1 and TRBJ2-1): EAEVAQSPRYKITEKSQAVAFWCDPISGHATLYWYRQILGQGPELLVQFQDESVVDDSQLPKDRFSAERLKGVDSTLKIQPAELGDSAMYLCASSLGGSGYNEQFFGPGTRLTVL.